The following is a T cell receptor beta chain sequence with its context. Its binding antigen is unknown. Base qualities are missing; no much larger clone stands one base away. Systemically healthy Caucasian individuals from Russia, approximately 39 in total and aged roughly 6 to 90 years, were included as donors. Ten milliliters of peripheral blood were drawn from each donor into EDTA-treated Vacutainer tubes. Ficoll-Paque density-gradient centrifugation was used to isolate PBMCs, with at least 6.5 million per sample. Total RNA, at least 6 micrograms per sample, was extracted from PBMCs with Trizol reagent. The percentages of naive CD45RAhigh/CD27high T cells were determined by flow cytometry on a PBMC aliquot from every donor. This record comes from a study of blood T cells in healthy people across ages (dated by TCRdb to 2014 to 2015). Looking at the study overall: In model experiments, template switching captured about one uniquely barcoded TCR beta cDNA molecule for every two T cells. Donors of different ages were randomly distributed across sequencing lanes to avoid experimental bias. Donors were grouped into four age groups: young (average about 15 years), middle-aged (over 35), aged (approximately 58) and long-lived (about 89). Age-related changes in TCR beta repertoire diversity were measured in the study by deep sequencing normalized with unique cDNA molecular identifiers. Using the same blood draw, the study looked at two additional independent replicas of 1 million unique cDNA reads for two donors, one aged 18 to 30 and the other aged 80 or older.

Library method: 5' RACE. TCRdb shows the sequencer as Illumina HiSeq 2500. The second PCR ran for roughly 7 to 11 cycles and used a J-beta primer mix along with a sample-barcoded 5' primer. Each TCR beta cDNA molecule received a unique molecular identifier from a template-switch 5' adaptor carrying 12 random nucleotides. Each sample yielded at least 2.5 million CDR3-containing paired-end reads. First-strand cDNA was synthesized from all RNA with the Mint cDNA synthesis kit, primed by a TRBC-specific oligonucleotide. After uracil-DNA glycosylase treatment, a first 18-cycle PCR used universal primers M1SS and BC2_uni_R on all cDNA. In the source study's methods: Each sample was normalized by randomly selecting 1 million high-quality reads, each carrying a distinct molecular identifier. Instead of being binned into consensus sequences, reads that shared molecular identifiers were thrown out. CDR3 identification, clonotype clustering and error correction used MiTCR with a Q25 quality threshold and the strictest error-elimination algorithm. A nonparametric unseen species model with Euler transformation was used to estimate a lower bound on total TCR beta diversity. TCRdb took the public reads, trimmed them with fastp at Q25, ran MiXCR for clone calling and kept in-frame beta chains. Rows are combined by CDR3 protein, so each entry shows the most common genes and DNA. The V and J calls shown here were made by TCRdb, not taken from the authors' results. Here the sample has fewer than 950,000 distinct CDR3 sequences; around half occur a single time. In total, the top ten clones hold roughly 40% of the sample.

Including the terminal cysteine and phenylalanine, the CDR3 comprises 18 residues. The DNA shown is the 54-base CDR3, in frame from base 1. V lost 2 bases and J lost 2 bases; the stretch between them is 21 bases long. The germline V gene (reference sequence) specifies DFQATT as CDR1 and SNEGSKA as CDR2. Study-wide conclusions, independent of this receptor: The long-lived group showed more naive CD4+ T cells, fewer expanded clones and increased TCR diversity than the aged group, suggesting age selection. Because donor CMV infection status was unknown, age-related changes in expanded clonotypes were potentially confounded. Observed TCR beta diversity per million T cells fell roughly linearly with age, and a significant reduction was already apparent by age approximately 41. Observed TCR beta diversity correlated strongly with the percentage of naive T cells measured by flow cytometry. Total diversity estimates from one million sequenced T cells were considered lower bounds and underestimates. Conclusive comparison of naive and antigen-experienced compartments was prevented by the profiling of bulk unsorted PBMCs.

The sequenced material came from blood. This sequence was found in a man older than 75 in good health. This chain is built from TRBV20-1 and TRBJ2-2, with no confidently assigned D gene. The sequence in DNA is TGCAGTGCTAGATCACTGGGCACCCTAACAGAAAACACCGGGGAGCTGTTTTTT. It codes for CSARSLGTLTENTGELFF.